This passage covers 28 T cell receptor beta chains from one sample sequenced in a study of human T cells and chemical hapten exposure. TCRdb fed the RACE reads into MiXCR, producing one record per CDR3 protein. Of tens of thousands of distinct CDR3 sequences in the sample, under 15% were seen once. Described time point: pre-sensitization, week 0. The treatment was: therapeutic diphenylcyclopropenone sensitization with weekly scalp DPC. The input for sequencing was whole blood, taken in connection with sensitization to the hapten diphenylcyclopropenone (DPC). These receptors were taken from a woman aged 25 to 39 with alopecia areata. Some clones in this sample may be carry-over from other donors' samples.

This clonotype has a count of ten or more. This chain joins TRBV28 and TRBJ2-1, with 8 bases aligning to TRBD2. The CDR3 is 17 amino acids. Germline V lookup: CDR1 MDHEN, CDR2 SYDVKM. V shed 6 bases and J 3 bases; nucleotides not matched to a gene: 13. The CDR3 protein is CASSASPSGGNYNEQFF. CDR3 DNA sequence: TGTGCCAGCAGCGCTTCCCCCAGCGGGGGAAACTACAATGAGCAGTTCTTC. Supplemented by reference TRBV28 and TRBJ2-1, the full variable domain reads DVKVTQSSRYLVKRTGEKVFLECVQDMDHENMFWYRQDPGLGLRLIYFSYDVKMKEKGDIPEGYSVSREKKERFSLILESASTNQTSMYLCASSASPSGGNYNEQFFGPGTRLTVL.

This clonotype came up a few times. The J gene is TRBJ2-2, the V gene TRBV5-6; D possibly matches TRBD1 or TRBD2 (6 bases each). Germline CDR1 SGHDT, CDR2 YYEEEE. The length of the CDR3 is 15 residues. V was cut by 6 bases and J by 7 bases, with 19 bases left in between. This CDR3 reads CASTGGAGRNGELFF. DNA for the CDR3: TGTGCCAGCACCGGGGGCGCAGGGCGTAACGGGGAGCTGTTTTTT.

This clonotype was observed many times. The chain carries TRBV20-1 and TRBJ1-4, with D perhaps TRBD1 (5 bases). CDR3 length equals 12 residues. V shed 3 bases and J shed 5 bases, with 7 bases lying between them. Germline V gene lookup returns CDR1 DFQATT and CDR2 SNEGSKA (reference sequence). CDR3 DNA: TGCAGTGCTAGTGGGGGGAATGAAAAACTGTTTTTT. Translated: CSASGGNEKLFF.

In this sample, this clonotype turned up many times. The chain is built from TRBV7-9 and TRBJ1-2; D gene uncertain. V was shortened by 4 bases and J by 4 bases, with 10 bases between the two germline ends. This CDR3 has 13 residues. The V gene's germline CDR1 is SEHNR and CDR2 FQNEAQ (reference sequence). This CDR3 is CASSSGVPYGYTF. The CDR3 coding sequence is TGTGCCAGCAGCTCCGGGGTGCCCTATGGCTACACCTTC.

This clonotype was detected ten times or more. The chain links TRBV7-8 to TRBJ1-4; TRBD1 agrees at 10 bases. Germline CDR1 is SGHVS and CDR2 is FQNEAQ. V dropped 3 bases and J dropped 6; count of bases not matched to a gene: 4. The CDR3 spans 15 residues. The CDR3, as DNA: TGTGCCAGCAGCTTCCGGGACAGGGGAGATGAAAAACTGTTTTTT. Translated: CASSFRDRGDEKLFF.

The gene calls are TRBV29-1 and TRBJ1-1; D is undetermined. V was cut by 4 bases and J by 0 bases, with 6 bases left in between. Germline loops: CDR1 SQVTM, CDR2 ANQGSEA. The CDR3 covers 12 residues. CDR3 DNA: TGCAGCGTTGGGCAGGTGAACACTGAAGCTTTCTTT. Translated: CSVGQVNTEAFF.

This clonotype has a handful of counts. The chain recombines TRBV24-1 with TRBJ2-1; tentatively, D is TRBD2 (5 bases). Per germline, CDR1 KGHDR and CDR2 SFDVKD. The V end was cut by 3 bases, the J end by 8 bases, with 7 bases between. This CDR3 is built from 12 residues. CDR3 bases: TGTGCCACCAGTGATCCCGGGGATGAGCAGTTCTTC. Its protein product is CATSDPGDEQFF.

This clonotype was counted only a few times. The V and J genes are TRBV5-1 and TRBJ2-7, with TRBD2 matching over 8 bases. Germline V gene sequence: CDR1 SGHRS, CDR2 YFSETQ. The CDR3 is 13 residues long. V was clipped by 3 bases and J by 6 bases; unmatched bases: 5. The CDR3 sequence is CASSSERGREQYF. The DNA for the CDR3 is TGCGCCAGCAGCTCAGAGCGGGGGCGCGAGCAGTACTTC.

This clonotype was seen once. The J gene is TRBJ2-7, the V gene TRBV7-9, with a weak D call TRBD2 (6 bases). The V end was cut by 8 bases, the J end by 4 bases, with 18 bases between. Germline loops: CDR1 SEHNR, CDR2 FQNEAQ (reference sequence). The CDR3 consists of 14 residues. The CDR3 loop is CASGRLGSQYEQYF. In DNA form, the CDR3 reads TGTGCCAGCGGGCGACTAGGGTCTCAGTACGAGCAGTACTTC.

This clonotype appeared many times. V gene TRBV4-3 combines with J gene TRBJ2-3; 11 bases fit TRBD2. The CDR3 sequence is 16 residues long. V trimming: 1 base; J trimming: 5 bases; junction bases outside the gene matches: 5. Germline CDR1 is LGHNA and CDR2 is YSLEER. CDR3 region: CASSQVAGGYQDTQYF. The CDR3 coding sequence is TGCGCCAGCAGCCAAGTAGCGGGAGGGTATCAAGATACGCAGTATTTT.

In its sample, this clonotype was seen many times. CDR3 protein: CASSQGLTGWYEQYF. CDR3 bases: TGCGCCAGCAGCCAAGGCTTAACGGGATGGTACGAGCAGTACTTC. The chain employs TRBV4-3 and TRBJ2-7; D perhaps matches TRBD2 (5 bases). V was trimmed by 1 base and J by 4 bases, leaving 14 bases between them. Per the germline V gene, CDR1 is LGHNA and CDR2 is YSLEER. The length of the CDR3 is 15 residues.

The chain couples TRBV7-2 to TRBJ2-2; D gene uncertain. The germline V gene encodes CDR1 SGHTA and CDR2 FQGNSA. V was shortened by 1 base and J by 7 bases, with 10 bases between the two germline ends. The CDR3 extends over 14 amino acids. CDR3 coding DNA: TGTGCCAGCAGCTTAGGAGAATCTGTCGGGGAGCTGTTTTTT. Encoded protein: CASSLGESVGELFF.

This clonotype has ten or more counts. The chain is built from TRBV12-3 or TRBV12-4 and TRBJ2-7; 7 positions agree with TRBD2. V shed 5 bases, J shed 4 bases, and the junction held 8 bases outside the gene matches. This CDR3 spans 14 amino acids. The CDR3 nucleotides are TGTGCCAGCAGTCAAGCGGGGCCGCCTTACGAGCAGTACTTC. This codes for CASSQAGPPYEQYF.

By share of the sample, this clonotype is medium-sized. The chain links TRBV6-6 to TRBJ2-3, with 15 bases lining up with TRBD2. Germline V gene data show CDR1 as MNHNY and CDR2 as SVGAGI (reference sequence). The V gene end was trimmed by 6 bases and the J gene end by 1 base; junction bases not matched to a gene: 8. This CDR3 region has 18 residues. CDR3 nucleotides: TGTGCCAGCAGCCCAGGACTAGCGGGAGGGAAGGGCACAGATACGCAGTATTTT. It translates to CASSPGLAGGKGTDTQYF.

This clonotype occurred many times. This chain connects TRBV7-2 to TRBJ2-5; the D is unclear. CDR1 is SGHTA and CDR2 is FQGNSA in the germline V gene. V lost 5 bases and J 7 bases, leaving 20 bases between the germline ends. CDR3 length: 15 residues. The CDR3 bases are TGTGCCAGCAGCGCCTACTTCCTCCAAGAGATGACCCAGTACTTC. Translation: CASSAYFLQEMTQYF.

The chain employs TRBV18 and TRBJ2-5; D is possibly TRBD1 (6 bases). This CDR3 spans 14 amino acids. Trimming shortened V by 3 bases and J by 5 bases, and 13 bases separated the two germline ends. Germline CDR1 and CDR2: KGHSH and LQKENI. The CDR3 sequence: CASSPGHGKETQYF. CDR3 bases: TGTGCCAGCTCACCGGGACATGGAAAGGAGACCCAGTACTTC.

The chain links TRBV18 to TRBJ1-5, with 10 bases fitting TRBD1. Germline V gene lookup returns CDR1 KGHSH and CDR2 LQKENI. V trimming: 5 bases; J trimming: 6 bases; junction bases outside the gene matches: 4. CDR3 length: 14 residues. The CDR3 region has the DNA TGTGCCAGCTCAGAGACAGGGGGCGTTCAGCCCCAGCATTTT. Translated: CASSETGGVQPQHF.

The chain employs TRBV28 and TRBJ1-5; 8 bases fit TRBD1. Germline V gives CDR1 MDHEN, CDR2 SYDVKM. The ends lost 6 bases at V and 2 bases at J; junction bases unmatched: 6. CDR3 size: 15 residues. The CDR3 loop is CASRNGQGGNQPQHF. The CDR3 bases are TGTGCCAGCAGAAATGGACAGGGCGGCAATCAGCCCCAGCATTTT.

This clonotype was recorded at least ten times. The chain recombines TRBV2 with TRBJ1-2, with 8 bases matching TRBD1. The CDR3 runs 14 residues. V shed 6 bases, J shed 7 bases, and the junction held 10 bases outside the gene matches. Germline CDR1 and CDR2: SNHLY and FYNNEI. The CDR3 here is CASRLTGGSSGYTF. The CDR3 nucleotides are TGTGCCAGCAGACTAACAGGGGGTTCGTCTGGCTACACCTTC. The variable domain in full, completed from reference TRBV2 and TRBJ1-2, reads EPEVTQTPSHQVTQMGQEVILRCVPISNHLYFYWYRQILGQKVEFLVSFYNNEISEKSEIFDDQFSVERPDGSNFTLKIRSTKLEDSAMYFCASRLTGGSSGYTFGSGTRLTVV.

This clonotype was seen ten or more times. V usage is TRBV6-6 and J usage is TRBJ2-2; 12 bases match TRBD2. The CDR3 contains 18 residues. Germline V gene lookup returns CDR1 MNHNY and CDR2 SVGAGI (reference sequence). Trimming at V came to 6 bases and at J to 6 bases, leaving 14 bases not matched to a gene. CDR3 loop: CASRRPTSGSTVAGELFF. The CDR3 DNA sequence: TGTGCCAGCAGGCGCCCGACTAGCGGGAGTACGGTTGCCGGGGAGCTGTTTTTT.

The V gene is TRBV18, the J gene TRBJ2-4; D is perhaps TRBD1 (6 bases). The CDR3 is 14 residues long. Trimming shortened V by 2 bases and J by 7 bases, and 12 bases separated the two germline ends. CDR1 and CDR2 from the germline V gene are KGHSH and LQKENI. The DNA of the CDR3 is TGTGCCAGCTCACCAGCAGGGGATGGCAACATTCAGTACTTC. It is translated as CASSPAGDGNIQYF. Using reference TRBV18 and TRBJ2-4 for the parts outside the CDR3, the full variable domain is NAGVMQNPRHLVRRRGQEARLRCSPMKGHSHVYWYRQLPEEGLKFMVYLQKENIIDESGMPKERFSAEFPKEGPSILRIQQVVRGDSAAYFCASSPAGDGNIQYFGAGTRLSVL.

This chain joins TRBV2 and TRBJ2-6; D gene unclear. The CDR3 runs to 14 residues. CDR1 and CDR2 (germline): SNHLY, FYNNEI. With 0 bases removed from V and 4 bases from J, the gap between germline ends came to 4 bases. CDR3 DNA sequence: TGTGCCAGCAGTGAAGCGGCCGGGGCCAACGTCCTGACTTTC. Translated: CASSEAAGANVLTF.

This clonotype was counted ten times or more. This chain links TRBV20-1 with TRBJ2-2; maybe TRBD2 (6 bases). The length of the CDR3 is 14 residues. V dropped 2 bases and J dropped 6 bases, with 13 bases sitting between them. Germline lookup yields CDR1 DFQATT and CDR2 SNEGSKA (reference sequence). DNA of the CDR3: TGCAGTGCTAGACTGGGGGGAAGTTCCGGGGAGCTGTTTTTT. Encoded protein: CSARLGGSSGELFF.

This chain links TRBV5-1 with TRBJ2-7, with 10 bases matching TRBD2. Trimming at V came to 1 base and at J to 6 bases, leaving 4 bases not matched to a gene. Germline CDR1 SGHRS, CDR2 YFSETQ. This CDR3 spans 14 amino acids. CDR3 sequence (DNA): TGCGCCAGCAGCTTGCTAGCGGGAGATGGCGAGCAGTACTTC. Translation gives CASSLLAGDGEQYF.

The chain links TRBV30 to TRBJ1-1; D remains ambiguous. This CDR3 spans 11 amino acids. V lost 3 bases and J 1 base, leaving 3 bases between the germline ends. Germline CDR1 and CDR2: GTSNPN and SVGIG (reference sequence). As DNA, the CDR3 is TGTGCCTGGAGCTGGAACACTGAAGCTTTCTTT. Its protein product is CAWSWNTEAFF. Variable domain in full (rest from reference TRBV30 and TRBJ1-1): SQTIHQWPATLVQPVGSPLSLECTVEGTSNPNLYWYRQAAGRGLQLLFYSVGIGQISSEVPQNLSASRPQDRQFILSSKKLLLSDSGFYLCAWSWNTEAFFGQGTRLTVV.

The V and J genes are TRBV5-5 and TRBJ2-3, with TRBD1 matching 9 bases. Trimming removed 0 bases from V and 4 bases from J; junction bases left unmatched: 12. This CDR3 contains 18 residues. The germline gives CDR1 SGHKS, CDR2 YYEKEE (reference sequence). DNA of the CDR3: TGTGCCAGCAGCTTGGCAGTACGAGGGACAGGGAGGGCAGATACGCAGTATTTT. Translation gives CASSLAVRGTGRADTQYF.

By frequency in the sample, this clonotype is medium-sized. The chain is built from TRBV27 and TRBJ1-5, with TRBD1 as a possible D gene (5 bases). The CDR3 spans 14 residues. V dropped 2 bases and J dropped 7 bases, with 12 bases sitting between them. Germline V gene sequence: CDR1 MNHEY, CDR2 SMNVEV (reference sequence). CDR3 in DNA: TGTGCCAGCAGTTTAAGGGGACCGGTGCAGCCCCAGCATTTT. This gives the protein CASSLRGPVQPQHF.

This clonotype turned up a few times. This chain uses TRBV5-1 with TRBJ2-3, with 10 bases identical to TRBD1. This CDR3 contains 14 residues. V trimming: 4 bases; J trimming: 5 bases; junction bases outside the gene matches: 4. The germline V gene encodes CDR1 SGHRS and CDR2 YFSETQ. CDR3 sequence (DNA): TGCGCCAGCAGCGGACAGGGGGTAGAAGATACGCAGTATTTT. Residues: CASSGQGVEDTQYF.